This is a list of T cell receptor beta chains from one sample in a study of CD8 T cells in ankylosing spondylitis. TCRdb re-called the 5' RACE reads through MiXCR, storing one row per CDR3 protein. The sample lists around 230,000 distinct CDR3 sequences, roughly 8% seen once, with around 5.1% in the top ten. Sequencing input: blood, either unsorted or a sorted T cell fraction (not recorded which). These receptors all stem from a female donor with ankylosing spondylitis or in good health (not recorded which). CDR3s include the opening cysteine and the closing phenylalanine or tryptophan. A D gene is named only where the DNA matches it firmly. The size field is filled for only some rows; it gives once, few, many or a size class.

V	size	J	D	DNA	CDR3
TRBV13	few	TRBJ2-7	NA	TGTGCCAGCAGCCCTATTGGACGGCCCTACGAGCAGTACTTC	CASSPIGRPYEQYF
TRBV20-1	many	TRBJ2-7	NA	TGCAGTGCTAGAGATATGGCTACCTACGAGCAGTACTTC	CSARDMATYEQYF
TRBV7-2	many	TRBJ1-1	NA	TGTGCCAGCAGCTTAGGGGCCAACGGGAGGAACACTGAAGCTTTCTTT	CASSLGANGRNTEAFF
TRBV7-2	few	TRBJ2-2	NA	TGTGCCAGCAGCTTAGGGCTTGTGCACGGGGAGCTGTTTTTT	CASSLGLVHGELFF
TRBV5-1	many	TRBJ2-1	NA	TGCGCCAGCAGCTTGGCCGCGGCTAACAATGAGCAGTTCTTC	CASSLAAANNEQFF
TRBV4-2	many	TRBJ1-5	NA	TGTGCCAGCAGCCAGCGGAGGGGAGCGGGAAATCAGCCCCAGCATTTT	CASSQRRGAGNQPQHF
TRBV20-1	many	TRBJ1-1	TRBD1	TGCAGTGCTTTCACAGGGGGCCTTACGGGCACTGAAGCTTTCTTT	CSAFTGGLTGTEAFF
TRBV5-1	few	TRBJ2-2	TRBD2	TGCGCCAGCAGCTTGGGGCTAGCGGTGAACACCGGGGAGCTGTTTTTT	CASSLGLAVNTGELFF
TRBV20-1	many	TRBJ2-1	NA	TGCAGTGGGGGGACCAGCTCCTACAATGAGCAGTTCTTC	CSGGTSSYNEQFF
TRBV28	many	TRBJ2-7	NA	TGTGCCAGCGGCCTACAGGGCAACGAGCAGTACTTC	CASGLQGNEQYF
TRBV11-2	many	TRBJ2-3	NA	TGTGCCAGCAGCTTAGATAGGGGGGGCAGGGTCGCGGCGGATTTT	CASSLDRGGRVAADF
TRBV21-1	many	TRBJ2-1	NA	TGTGCCAGCAGCAATACTAGCGGGGAGTTGAATGAGCAGTTCTTC	CASSNTSGELNEQFF
TRBV7-2	many	TRBJ2-3	NA	TGTGCCAGCAGCGCCCCGGGACTGTTGAGGCGGGCGCAGTATTTT	CASSAPGLLRRAQYF
TRBV29-1	many	TRBJ2-5	TRBD1	TGCAGCGCTAGGACAGGGGAGGAGACCCAGTACTTC	CSARTGEETQYF
TRBV5-1	many	TRBJ2-3	NA	TGCGCCAGCAGCTTCCAGACTCAGGGCACAGATACGCAGTATTTT	CASSFQTQGTDTQYF
TRBV5-5	many	TRBJ1-1	NA	TGTGCCAGCAGCTTGTCACCGCACACTGAAGCTTTCTTT	CASSLSPHTEAFF
TRBV12-3/TRBV12-4	many	TRBJ2-1	TRBD2	TGTGCCAGCACCCTACTAGCGGGAGGCAATGAGCAGTTCTTC	CASTLLAGGNEQFF
TRBV9	many	TRBJ2-2	TRBD2	TGTGCCAGCAGCGTAGCGGGGGGACCCGGGGAGCTGTTTTTT	CASSVAGGPGELFF
TRBV20-1	many	TRBJ2-1	NA	TGCAGTGCTAGGATCAATCGGGGTGGGATGTACAATGAGCAGTTCTTC	CSARINRGGMYNEQFF
TRBV20-1	many	TRBJ2-1	NA	TGCGGGGGGCGGTTCTCCTACAATGAGCAGTTCTTC	CGGRFSYNEQFF
TRBV6-2/TRBV6-3	many	TRBJ2-6	TRBD1	TGTGCCAGCAGACCGACAGGGGATACCAACGTCCTGACTTTC	CASRPTGDTNVLTF
TRBV7-9	many	TRBJ1-5	TRBD1	TGTGCCAGCAGCTTATCGGGACAGGGGAATCAGCCCCAGCATTTT	CASSLSGQGNQPQHF
TRBV6-5	many	TRBJ2-1	TRBD2	TGTGCCAGCAGTTACGGGCTAGCGGGAGTAGGTGAGCAGTTCTTC	CASSYGLAGVGEQFF
TRBV6-2/TRBV6-3	many	TRBJ1-2	NA	TGTGCCAGCAGTGAACAGGCGGGGAACTATGGCTACACCTTC	CASSEQAGNYGYTF
TRBV20-1	many	TRBJ2-1	TRBD2	TGCAGTGCTAGAGATCGACTAGCCCACCAATCGTTACAGTTCTTC	CSARDRLAHQSLQFF
TRBV12-3/TRBV12-4	many	TRBJ1-1	NA	TGTGCCAGCGCCCCCTCTCGAAACACTGAAGCTTTCTTT	CASAPSRNTEAFF
TRBV12-5	many	TRBJ2-3	NA	TGTGCTAGTGGCAGAACTAATACGCAGTATTTT	CASGRTNTQYF
TRBV7-8	many	TRBJ2-3	TRBD2	TGTGCCAGCAGCCCGAGTACTAGCGGGACTCTTGACGATACGCAGTATTTT	CASSPSTSGTLDDTQYF
TRBV7-9	few	TRBJ2-5	NA	TGTGCCAGCAGCTTAAGTGAGGGGCGGTGGAGGACCCAGTACTTC	CASSLSEGRWRTQYF
TRBV7-9	NA	TRBJ2-1	NA	TGTGCCAGCAGCCATTCCCTCTTAGGCTCCTACAATGAGCAGTTCTTC	CASSHSLLGSYNEQFF
TRBV7-9	many	TRBJ2-1	NA	TGTGCCAGCAGCTCGATTCCGGGTCAAGGAGGCGATGAGCAGTTCTTC	CASSSIPGQGGDEQFF
TRBV29-1	many	TRBJ1-2	NA	TGCAGCGTTGTGACAGCCACCTATGGCTACACCTTC	CSVVTATYGYTF
TRBV5-5	many	TRBJ2-1	NA	TGTGCCAGCAGCCTCGGGGCGGCGTCGCAGTTCTTC	CASSLGAASQFF
TRBV20-1	many	TRBJ2-1	TRBD2	TGCAGTGCTAGATTGGTAGCGGGGCCCAATGAGCAGTTCTTC	CSARLVAGPNEQFF
TRBV9	many	TRBJ1-2	NA	TGTGCCAGCAGCGTAGACCGGACCAATCTCTGGGGTGGCTACACCTTC	CASSVDRTNLWGGYTF
TRBV28	many	TRBJ2-7	TRBD1	TGTGCCAGCAGTCCCACGGGACAGGGATACGAGCAGTACTTC	CASSPTGQGYEQYF
TRBV20-1	many	TRBJ2-5	TRBD2	TGCAGTGCTGGCCGGACTAGCGGGGTGAAAGAGACCCAGTACTTC	CSAGRTSGVKETQYF
TRBV4-3	many	TRBJ2-1	NA	TGCGCCAGCAGCCAAGATGGGCGGTGGGGATCCGAGCAGTTCTTC	CASSQDGRWGSEQFF
TRBV11-1	many	TRBJ2-3	NA	TGTGCCAGCAGCCCCGGGACTGCTTCACCCCTTGGAGATACGCAGTATTTT	CASSPGTASPLGDTQYF
TRBV24-1	many	TRBJ2-7	NA	TGTGCCACCAGTGATGACCGCACAAGGACCTACGAGCAGTACTTC	CATSDDRTRTYEQYF
TRBV4-3	many	TRBJ2-7	NA	TGCGCCAGCAGCCTGGACAGCAGCTCCTACGAGCAGTACTTC	CASSLDSSSYEQYF
TRBV5-1	many	TRBJ2-7	TRBD2	TGCGCCAGCACTCTTTCTCTAGCGGGGAGCTACGAGCAGTACTTC	CASTLSLAGSYEQYF
TRBV28	many	TRBJ2-3	NA	TGTGCCAGCAGTTTCGCCACCCCCGAGGATACGCAGTATTTT	CASSFATPEDTQYF
TRBV12-3/TRBV12-4	many	TRBJ2-1	NA	TGTGCCAGCAGGCCTAGCGGGACAGGAAGCTCCTACAATGAGCAGTTCTTC	CASRPSGTGSSYNEQFF
TRBV7-8	many	TRBJ1-2	NA	TGTGCCAGCAGCCCCACCGGGGGGATACAAGCTAACTATGGCTACACCTTC	CASSPTGGIQANYGYTF
TRBV9	many	TRBJ2-2	TRBD2	TGTGCCAGCAGCGCGAGACTAGCGGGAGTGATCGGGGAGCTGTTTTTT	CASSARLAGVIGELFF